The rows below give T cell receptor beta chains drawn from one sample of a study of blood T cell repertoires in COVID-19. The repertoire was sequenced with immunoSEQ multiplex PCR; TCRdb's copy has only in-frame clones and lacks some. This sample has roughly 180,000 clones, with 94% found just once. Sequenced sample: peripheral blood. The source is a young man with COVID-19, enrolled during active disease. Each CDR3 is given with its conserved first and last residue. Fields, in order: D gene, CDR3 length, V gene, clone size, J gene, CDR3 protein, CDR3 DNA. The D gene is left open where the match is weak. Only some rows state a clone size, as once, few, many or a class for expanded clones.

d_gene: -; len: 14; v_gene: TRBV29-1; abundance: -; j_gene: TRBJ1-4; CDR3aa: CSVAGRATNEKLFF; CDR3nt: TGCAGCGTTGCGGGGAGGGCGACTAATGAAAAACTGTTTTTT
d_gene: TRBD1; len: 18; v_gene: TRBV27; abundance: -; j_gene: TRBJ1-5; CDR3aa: CASSTNGQGIGSGQPQHF; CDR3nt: TGTGCCAGCAGCACTAATGGACAGGGGATCGGGAGCGGTCAGCCCCAGCATTTT
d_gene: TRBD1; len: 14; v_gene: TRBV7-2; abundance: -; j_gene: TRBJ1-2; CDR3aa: CASSSLDRNYGYTF; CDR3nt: TGTGCCAGCAGCTCGCTGGACAGGAACTATGGCTACACCTTC
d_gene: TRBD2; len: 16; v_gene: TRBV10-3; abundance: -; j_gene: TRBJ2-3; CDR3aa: CAISEAGTSNTDTQYF; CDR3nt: TGTGCCATCAGTGAGGCCGGGACTAGCAACACAGATACGCAGTATTTT
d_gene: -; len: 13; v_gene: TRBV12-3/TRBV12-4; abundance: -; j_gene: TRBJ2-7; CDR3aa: CASSSGFPYEQYF; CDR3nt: TGTGCCAGCAGCTCGGGATTCCCCTACGAGCAGTACTTC
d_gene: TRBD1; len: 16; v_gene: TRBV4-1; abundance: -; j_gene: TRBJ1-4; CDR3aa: CASSQVGGQGGEKLFF; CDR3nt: TGCGCCAGCAGCCAAGTCGGGGGACAGGGAGGTGAAAAACTGTTTTTT
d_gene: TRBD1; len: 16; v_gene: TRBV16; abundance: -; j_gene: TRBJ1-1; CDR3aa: CASSQSDGQGLAEAFF; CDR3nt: TGTGCCAGCAGCCAATCAGACGGACAGGGGCTCGCTGAAGCTTTCTTT
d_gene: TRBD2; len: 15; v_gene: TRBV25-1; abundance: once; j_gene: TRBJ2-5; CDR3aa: CASSYSSGGIETQYF; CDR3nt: TGTGCCAGCAGTTACTCTAGCGGGGGAATTGAGACCCAGTACTTC
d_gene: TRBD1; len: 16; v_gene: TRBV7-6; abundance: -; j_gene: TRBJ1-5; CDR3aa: CASSAQDRGNNQPQHF; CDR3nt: TGTGCCAGCAGCGCCCAAGACAGGGGCAACAATCAGCCCCAGCATTTT
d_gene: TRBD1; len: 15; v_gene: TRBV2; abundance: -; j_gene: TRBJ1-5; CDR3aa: CASSRDSLSNQPQHF; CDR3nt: TGTGCCAGCAGTCGGGACAGTTTAAGCAATCAGCCCCAGCATTTT
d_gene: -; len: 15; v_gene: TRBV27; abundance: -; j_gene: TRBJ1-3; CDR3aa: CASSFRGSSGNTIYF; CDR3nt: TGTGCCAGCAGTTTTAGGGGCTCCTCTGGAAACACCATATATTTT
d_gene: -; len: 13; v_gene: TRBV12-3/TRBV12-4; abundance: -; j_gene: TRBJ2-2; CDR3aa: CASIRGDTGELFF; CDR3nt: TGTGCCAGCATCAGGGGGGACACCGGGGAGCTGTTTTTT
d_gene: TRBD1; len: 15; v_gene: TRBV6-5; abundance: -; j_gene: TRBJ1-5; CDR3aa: CASRTGTVSNQPQHF; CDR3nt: TGTGCCAGCAGGACAGGGACAGTTAGCAATCAGCCCCAGCATTTT
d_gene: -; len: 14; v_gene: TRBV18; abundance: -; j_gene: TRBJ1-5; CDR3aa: CASSPSGSNQPQHF; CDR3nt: TGTGCCAGCTCACCCTCAGGAAGCAATCAGCCCCAGCATTTT